This T cell receptor beta chain was sequenced in a study of blood T cell repertoires in COVID-19. Whole-study context: Sites in the United States, Italy and Spain provided acute and convalescent COVID-19 samples. T cells, B-cell-depleted T cells, or PBMCs supplied cDNA or gDNA.

Authors' methods: Amplification of reference gene primers provided the estimated nucleated cell counts. The assay was immunoSEQ multiplex PCR, and TCRdb's table has in-frame clones only and misses some. The V and J calls and clone size are taken from that table; D and trimming were inferred from the DNA. Among over 400,000 clones listed, approximately 85% were seen once. V lost 6 bases and J lost 4; bases outside the gene matches: 5. Germline V CDR1 and CDR2: MDHEN, SYDVKM. There are 14 residues in the CDR3. Sequences were obtained from peripheral blood. The TCR originated in a human donor in a cohort sampled during active COVID-19. This chain joins TRBV28 and TRBJ2-1; TRBD2 matches 8 bases. CDR3 sequence reads: CASRLSGVYNEQFF. As DNA, the CDR3 is TGTGCCAGCAGACTTAGCGGGGTATACAATGAGCAGTTCTTC.